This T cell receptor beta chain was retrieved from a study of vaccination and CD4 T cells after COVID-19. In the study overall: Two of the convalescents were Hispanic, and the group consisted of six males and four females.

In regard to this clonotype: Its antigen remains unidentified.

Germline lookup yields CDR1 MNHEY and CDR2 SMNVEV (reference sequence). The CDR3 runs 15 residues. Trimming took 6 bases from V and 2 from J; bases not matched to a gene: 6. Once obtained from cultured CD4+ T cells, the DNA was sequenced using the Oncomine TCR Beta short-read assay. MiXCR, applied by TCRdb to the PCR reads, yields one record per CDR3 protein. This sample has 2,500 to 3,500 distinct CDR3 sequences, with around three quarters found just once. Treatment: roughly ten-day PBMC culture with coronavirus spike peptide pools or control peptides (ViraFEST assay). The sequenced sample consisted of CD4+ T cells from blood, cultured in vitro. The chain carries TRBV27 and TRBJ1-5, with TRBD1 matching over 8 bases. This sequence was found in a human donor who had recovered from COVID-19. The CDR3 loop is CASSRGQVGNQPQHF. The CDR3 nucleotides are TGTGCCAGCAGCAGGGGGCAGGTGGGCAATCAGCCCCAGCATTTT.